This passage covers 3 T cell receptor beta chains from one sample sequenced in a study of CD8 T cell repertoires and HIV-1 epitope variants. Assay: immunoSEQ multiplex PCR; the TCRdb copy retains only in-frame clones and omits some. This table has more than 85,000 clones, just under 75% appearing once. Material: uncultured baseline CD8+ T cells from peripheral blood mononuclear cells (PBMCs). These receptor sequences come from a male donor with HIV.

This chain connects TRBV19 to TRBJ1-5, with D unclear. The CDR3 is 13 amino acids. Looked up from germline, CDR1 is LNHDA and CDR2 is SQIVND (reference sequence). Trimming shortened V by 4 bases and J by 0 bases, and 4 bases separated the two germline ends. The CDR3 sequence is CASSTNSNQPQHF. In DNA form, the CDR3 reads TGTGCCAGTAGTACAAATAGCAATCAGCCCCAGCATTTT.

The CDR3 DNA follows: TGTGCCAGCACAGGTTCCAGACAGGGATGGGATCAGCCCCAGCATTTT. This codes for CASTGSRQGWDQPQHF. The chain uses TRBV28 and TRBJ1-5; TRBD1 matches at 7 bases. This CDR3 is 16 amino acids long. Germline lookup yields CDR1 MDHEN and CDR2 SYDVKM. Trimming took 7 bases from V and 5 from J; bases not matched to a gene: 14.

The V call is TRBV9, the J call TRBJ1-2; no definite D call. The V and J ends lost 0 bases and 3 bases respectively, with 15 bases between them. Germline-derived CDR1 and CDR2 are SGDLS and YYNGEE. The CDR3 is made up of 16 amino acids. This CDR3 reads CASSVGQAPTYYGYTF. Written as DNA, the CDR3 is TGTGCCAGCAGCGTAGGTCAGGCCCCAACATACTATGGCTACACCTTC.